Listed below are T cell receptor beta chains from one sample, sequenced in a study of blood T cell repertoires in COVID-19. TCRdb's table, derived via immunoSEQ multiplex PCR, lists solely in-frame clones and lacks some. Seen here are approximately 120,000 clones, around 74% observed once, and the top ten hold about 6%. The specimen was peripheral blood. The receptor set was obtained from an older man with COVID-19, enrolled during active disease. Both conserved end residues are trimmed from each CDR3. Fields, in order: J gene, V gene, CDR3 protein.

j_call: TRBJ1-2
v_call: TRBV5-6
cdr3_aa: ASSYQGNYGYT

j_call: TRBJ1-2
v_call: TRBV6-5
cdr3_aa: ASSPVGGAYGYT

j_call: TRBJ2-5
v_call: TRBV27
cdr3_aa: ASRGLGETQY

j_call: TRBJ2-1
v_call: TRBV11-2
cdr3_aa: ASSSPGWYNEQF

j_call: TRBJ2-7
v_call: TRBV29-1
cdr3_aa: SVELGATYEQY

j_call: TRBJ1-1
v_call: TRBV11-3
cdr3_aa: ASSLGRAGTSEAF

j_call: TRBJ2-1
v_call: TRBV5-1
cdr3_aa: ASNLQGAVSEQF

j_call: TRBJ2-2
v_call: TRBV6-5
cdr3_aa: ASRPGTGVTGELF

j_call: TRBJ2-3
v_call: TRBV5-1
cdr3_aa: ASSLGQSTDTQY

j_call: TRBJ1-4
v_call: TRBV2
cdr3_aa: ASSEGQGSEKLF

j_call: TRBJ1-6
v_call: TRBV27
cdr3_aa: ASGPGTSPLH

j_call: TRBJ1-6
v_call: TRBV6-2/TRBV6-3
cdr3_aa: ASSRGNSPLH

j_call: TRBJ2-3
v_call: TRBV6-2/TRBV6-3
cdr3_aa: ASSYAPLDRGTDTQY

j_call: TRBJ2-2
v_call: TRBV19
cdr3_aa: ASSIQPLAPGELF

j_call: TRBJ2-7
v_call: TRBV18
cdr3_aa: ASSPSTGSSYEQY

j_call: TRBJ1-2
v_call: TRBV5-1
cdr3_aa: ASSFRDTTYGYT

j_call: TRBJ2-7
v_call: TRBV5-1
cdr3_aa: ASSWAGQASAGEQY

j_call: TRBJ2-2
v_call: TRBV5-1
cdr3_aa: ASSGRTSGRGTGELF

j_call: TRBJ2-1
v_call: TRBV25-1
cdr3_aa: ASRPAAGRAGPGQF

j_call: TRBJ2-7
v_call: TRBV3-1/TRBV3-2
cdr3_aa: ASSLGTGGYEQY

j_call: TRBJ2-1
v_call: TRBV4-1
cdr3_aa: ASSQTSGVPYNEQF

j_call: TRBJ2-2
v_call: TRBV28
cdr3_aa: ASSLPFNNGELF

j_call: TRBJ1-6
v_call: TRBV9
cdr3_aa: ASSLESSYNSPLH

j_call: TRBJ1-5
v_call: TRBV10-1
cdr3_aa: ASGRQPQH

j_call: TRBJ2-3
v_call: TRBV19
cdr3_aa: ASTQGAGLTDTQY

j_call: TRBJ2-1
v_call: TRBV28
cdr3_aa: ASMSGRANEQF

j_call: TRBJ2-3
v_call: TRBV19
cdr3_aa: ASSPRTGRTDTQY

j_call: TRBJ2-1
v_call: TRBV19
cdr3_aa: ASSPGSGGEQF

j_call: TRBJ2-7
v_call: TRBV19
cdr3_aa: ASRRTGTLSEQY

j_call: TRBJ1-3
v_call: TRBV18
cdr3_aa: ASSPVLIAGAGNTIY

j_call: TRBJ1-4
v_call: TRBV9
cdr3_aa: ASSPWTGGDKLF

j_call: TRBJ2-5
v_call: TRBV10-3
cdr3_aa: AIRAGGDLETQY

j_call: TRBJ1-5
v_call: TRBV5-1
cdr3_aa: ASSLDSSSDQPQH

j_call: TRBJ2-1
v_call: TRBV6-5
cdr3_aa: ASSYSGLLINEQF

j_call: TRBJ2-1
v_call: TRBV27
cdr3_aa: ASRGSGRDEQF

j_call: TRBJ2-3
v_call: TRBV5-1
cdr3_aa: ASSWTSTDTQY

j_call: TRBJ2-7
v_call: TRBV6-1
cdr3_aa: ASSETGGSAYEQY

j_call: TRBJ2-1
v_call: TRBV13
cdr3_aa: ASSFSNEQF

j_call: TRBJ1-2
v_call: TRBV5-4
cdr3_aa: ASSFMAKTGEGYT

j_call: TRBJ2-2
v_call: TRBV27
cdr3_aa: ASSSYLGGELF

j_call: TRBJ1-5
v_call: TRBV6-6
cdr3_aa: ASSRGGENQPQH

j_call: TRBJ2-1
v_call: TRBV6-5
cdr3_aa: ASSSYGQF

j_call: TRBJ2-1
v_call: TRBV2
cdr3_aa: ASSDGLINEQF

j_call: TRBJ2-2
v_call: TRBV10-3
cdr3_aa: AISLTQGTNTGELF

j_call: TRBJ2-2
v_call: TRBV20-1
cdr3_aa: SASQGSGTGELF

j_call: TRBJ2-5
v_call: TRBV5-1
cdr3_aa: ASSWSGGNQETQY

j_call: TRBJ1-4
v_call: TRBV5-5
cdr3_aa: ASSMRTGTGGEKLF

j_call: TRBJ2-5
v_call: TRBV4-2
cdr3_aa: ASSQEAQGQETQY

j_call: TRBJ1-6
v_call: TRBV3-1/TRBV3-2
cdr3_aa: ASSQKMGGGYNSPLH

j_call: TRBJ2-5
v_call: TRBV5-1
cdr3_aa: ASSPGTSGNQETQY

j_call: TRBJ2-7
v_call: TRBV7-9
cdr3_aa: ASSLGGRASSYEQY

j_call: TRBJ1-5
v_call: TRBV19
cdr3_aa: ASSRDRWNQPQH

j_call: TRBJ2-3
v_call: TRBV6-5
cdr3_aa: ASSPGLAGADTQY

j_call: TRBJ2-5
v_call: TRBV5-4
cdr3_aa: ASSSTSVFARETQY

j_call: TRBJ2-7
v_call: TRBV10-3
cdr3_aa: AIGRLGTGSYEQY

j_call: TRBJ2-1
v_call: TRBV19
cdr3_aa: ASSSGQINEQF

j_call: TRBJ2-7
v_call: TRBV28
cdr3_aa: ASSLWDSSYEQY

j_call: TRBJ2-5
v_call: TRBV7-3
cdr3_aa: ASSLGSGETQY

j_call: TRBJ1-6
v_call: TRBV13
cdr3_aa: ASINWGGKGNSPLH

j_call: TRBJ1-1
v_call: TRBV19
cdr3_aa: ASRTPSLAGATEAF